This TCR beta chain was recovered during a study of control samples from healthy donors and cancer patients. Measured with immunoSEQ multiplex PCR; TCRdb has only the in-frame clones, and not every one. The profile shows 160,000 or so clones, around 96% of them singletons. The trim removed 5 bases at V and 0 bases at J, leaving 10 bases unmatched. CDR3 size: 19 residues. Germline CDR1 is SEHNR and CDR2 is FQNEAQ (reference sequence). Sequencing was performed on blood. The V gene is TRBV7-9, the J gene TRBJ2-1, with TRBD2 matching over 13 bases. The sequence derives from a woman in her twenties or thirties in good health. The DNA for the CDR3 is TGTGCCAGCAGCAGAGGACTAGCGGGAGTGTACAGCTCCTACAATGAGCAGTTCTTC. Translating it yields CASSRGLAGVYSSYNEQFF.